The clone carrying this TCR beta chain came up many times. The data were obtained in a study of T cells in Graves' hyperthyroidism and ophthalmopathy. Deletions cut 3 bases from V and 6 bases from J, with 11 bases between. The CDR3 length is 14 residues. Germline CDR1 reads MDHEN; CDR2 reads SYDVKM. Exclusions: uncontrolled infection, other autoimmune disease, pregnancy, lactation. TCR beta CDR3 region amplification was performed from RNA transcripts. RT-PCR in the first round (using the HTBI primer set) targeted the TCR CDR3. A single record per CDR3 protein comes from TCRdb applying MiXCR to the multiplex PCR reads. Here the sample spans about 350,000 distinct CDR3 sequences, over 11% being singletons.

The receptor was derived from a woman aged 25 to 39 with Graves' hyperthyroidism. Specimen: blood. This chain connects TRBV28 to TRBJ1-4, with D unresolved. The CDR3 region has the DNA TGTGCCAGCAGTTTTGCAGCGGGAGATGAAAAACTGTTTTTT. Amino acids: CASSFAAGDEKLFF. The full variable domain, completed using reference TRBV28 and TRBJ1-4, is DVKVTQSSRYLVKRTGEKVFLECVQDMDHENMFWYRQDPGLGLRLIYFSYDVKMKEKGDIPEGYSVSREKKERFSLILESASTNQTSMYLCASSFAAGDEKLFFGSGTQLSVL.